This T cell receptor (beta chain) stems from a study of blood T cell repertoires in COVID-19. Study context: Sources were T cells, B-cell-depleted T cells, or PBMCs; the material itself was cDNA or gDNA.

The assay was immunoSEQ multiplex PCR, and TCRdb's table has in-frame clones only and misses some. Of 40,000 to 60,000 clones detected, about nine tenths appear once; the ten largest clones hold about 2.5%. V was pared by 1 base and J by 0 bases, with 8 bases between. Germline assignment: CDR1 SGHRS and CDR2 YFSETQ. The CDR3 extends over 16 amino acids. This clone was picked up a small number of times. The sample taken for sequencing was peripheral blood. The TCR comes from a woman at least 80 years old with COVID-19, enrolled during active disease. The chain carries TRBV5-1 and TRBJ1-6; no firm D call. The CDR3 region is CASSLWSSSYNSPLHF. The CDR3 nucleotides read TGCGCCAGCAGCTTGTGGTCGAGCTCCTATAATTCACCCCTCCACTTT.